This is a list of T cell receptor beta chains from one sample in a study of blood T cells in healthy people across ages. A single record per CDR3 protein comes from TCRdb applying MiXCR to the 5' RACE reads. The sample lists about 1.5 million distinct CDR3 sequences, about 45% seen once, with 4% in the top ten. The sequenced sample consisted of blood. The receptors shown here come from a woman aged 18-29 years in good health. Each CDR3 is given with its conserved first and last residue. The D gene is left open where the match is weak. Clone sizes are given selectively: once, few, many, or a class where the clone is expanded.

V gene: TRBV9; D gene: .; J gene: TRBJ2-1; clone size: .; CDR3 DNA: TGTGCCAGCAGCGTAGTAGGAGAACGGGGCGGTGAGCAGTTCTTC; CDR3 protein: CASSVVGERGGEQFF
V gene: TRBV29-1; D gene: .; J gene: TRBJ1-2; clone size: .; CDR3 DNA: TGCAGCGTTGAAGTCAGGGCGAACTATGGCTACACCTTC; CDR3 protein: CSVEVRANYGYTF
V gene: TRBV4-3; D gene: TRBD2; J gene: TRBJ2-1; clone size: .; CDR3 DNA: TGCGCCAGCAGCCAAGATGCGAGGCGGGGGTACAATGAGCAGTTCTTC; CDR3 protein: CASSQDARRGYNEQFF
V gene: TRBV6-2/TRBV6-3; D gene: .; J gene: TRBJ2-7; clone size: once; CDR3 DNA: TGTGCCAGCAGTTACGTACAGTCAAGCTCCTACGAGCAGTACTTC; CDR3 protein: CASSYVQSSSYEQYF
V gene: TRBV3-1; D gene: .; J gene: TRBJ2-7; clone size: .; CDR3 DNA: TGTGCCAGCAGTCCCTCGTGGGCGTCGGACGAGCAGTACTTC; CDR3 protein: CASSPSWASDEQYF
V gene: TRBV5-6; D gene: .; J gene: TRBJ2-5; clone size: few; CDR3 DNA: TGTGCCAGCAGCAAGGATTCATCAGAGACCCAGTACTTC; CDR3 protein: CASSKDSSETQYF
V gene: TRBV6-5; D gene: TRBD1; J gene: TRBJ1-4; clone size: .; CDR3 DNA: TGTGCCAGCACGGGAGGGGGCGAGGAAAAACTGTTTTTT; CDR3 protein: CASTGGGEEKLFF
V gene: TRBV6-2/TRBV6-3; D gene: .; J gene: TRBJ1-5; clone size: .; CDR3 DNA: TGTGCCAGCAGTTACTTCGGGGTAAGCAATCAGCCCCAGCATTTT; CDR3 protein: CASSYFGVSNQPQHF
V gene: TRBV10-3; D gene: TRBD1; J gene: TRBJ2-7; clone size: .; CDR3 DNA: TGTGTCATCAGTGCTTGGGACAGGGGTCCCAATGAGCAGTACTTC; CDR3 protein: CVISAWDRGPNEQYF
V gene: TRBV4-3; D gene: TRBD1; J gene: TRBJ2-7; clone size: .; CDR3 DNA: TGCGCCAGCAGCCAGGATCCCCGGGACAGGGGGTATTACGAGCAGTACTTC; CDR3 protein: CASSQDPRDRGYYEQYF
V gene: TRBV9; D gene: TRBD2; J gene: TRBJ2-1; clone size: .; CDR3 DNA: TGTGCCAGCAGCGTAGCTCCTAGCGGGAGGATGAATGAGCAGTTCTTC; CDR3 protein: CASSVAPSGRMNEQFF
V gene: TRBV12-5; D gene: TRBD1; J gene: TRBJ1-1; clone size: .; CDR3 DNA: TGTGCTAGTGGGGGGGACAGTCCGAACACTGAAGCTTTCTTT; CDR3 protein: CASGGDSPNTEAFF
V gene: TRBV6-5; D gene: .; J gene: TRBJ2-1; clone size: .; CDR3 DNA: TGTGCCAGCAGTTTAGAGGGAGTGCAGTTCTTC; CDR3 protein: CASSLEGVQFF
V gene: TRBV6-6; D gene: .; J gene: TRBJ2-3; clone size: few; CDR3 DNA: TGTGCCAGCAGTCAGCCGATGATAGATACGCAGTATTTT; CDR3 protein: CASSQPMIDTQYF
V gene: TRBV28; D gene: .; J gene: TRBJ1-4; clone size: .; CDR3 DNA: TGTGCCAGCAGTTTATCCCGACCCCATGGTCGCGGTGAAAAACTGTTTTTT; CDR3 protein: CASSLSRPHGRGEKLFF
V gene: TRBV27; D gene: TRBD2; J gene: TRBJ2-3; clone size: .; CDR3 DNA: TGTGCCAGCAGTTTATCCAGCGGGGGCCTCTCGGGGACAGATACGCAGTATTTT; CDR3 protein: CASSLSSGGLSGTDTQYF
V gene: TRBV7-2; D gene: .; J gene: TRBJ1-5; clone size: .; CDR3 DNA: TGTGCCAGCAGCTACCTATCAGGGGATAATCAGCCCCAGCATTTT; CDR3 protein: CASSYLSGDNQPQHF
V gene: TRBV5-1; D gene: .; J gene: TRBJ1-5; clone size: .; CDR3 DNA: TGCGCCAGCAGCTTGGACAGCGGGAGACAGCCCCAGCATTTT; CDR3 protein: CASSLDSGRQPQHF
V gene: TRBV7-2; D gene: TRBD1; J gene: TRBJ2-7; clone size: few; CDR3 DNA: TGTGCCAGCAGCTTAGCTTCATCGACAGGGCACTGGGAGCAGTACTTC; CDR3 protein: CASSLASSTGHWEQYF
V gene: TRBV12-3/TRBV12-4; D gene: TRBD1; J gene: TRBJ1-2; clone size: few; CDR3 DNA: TGTGCCAGCAGCCCGGGACAGGGATTAGCTAACTATGGCTACACCTTC; CDR3 protein: CASSPGQGLANYGYTF
V gene: TRBV10-3; D gene: .; J gene: TRBJ1-2; clone size: few; CDR3 DNA: TGTGCCATCATTGACCCATATGGCTACACCTTC; CDR3 protein: CAIIDPYGYTF
V gene: TRBV5-4; D gene: .; J gene: TRBJ1-2; clone size: .; CDR3 DNA: TGTGCCAGCAGCACCCCCAATTCGGGGTCTGGCTACACCTTC; CDR3 protein: CASSTPNSGSGYTF
V gene: TRBV20-1; D gene: .; J gene: TRBJ1-6; clone size: few; CDR3 DNA: TGCAGTGCTAGACGGGCAGGACTGAGCTCCTATAATTCACCCCTCCACTTT; CDR3 protein: CSARRAGLSSYNSPLHF
V gene: TRBV9; D gene: TRBD1; J gene: TRBJ1-2; clone size: .; CDR3 DNA: TGTGCCAGCAGCGTAGAGGACAGGTCCCTCCTAGCTAACTATGGCTACACCTTC; CDR3 protein: CASSVEDRSLLANYGYTF
V gene: TRBV29-1; D gene: TRBD1; J gene: TRBJ2-1; clone size: .; CDR3 DNA: TGCAGCGTCGGGGACAGGGGGCTTTACAATGAGCAGTTCTTC; CDR3 protein: CSVGDRGLYNEQFF
V gene: TRBV25-1; D gene: .; J gene: TRBJ1-1; clone size: few; CDR3 DNA: TGTGCCAGCAGTGAAGGGGACGGCACTGAAGCTTTCTTT; CDR3 protein: CASSEGDGTEAFF
V gene: TRBV4-1; D gene: .; J gene: TRBJ2-2; clone size: few; CDR3 DNA: TGCGCCAGCAGCCAAGATGGGACTCTCGGGGAGCTGTTTTTT; CDR3 protein: CASSQDGTLGELFF
V gene: TRBV4-3; D gene: .; J gene: TRBJ2-7; clone size: .; CDR3 DNA: TGCGCCAGCAGCCAAGGATATAGGGTACAGGCCTACGAGCAGTACTTC; CDR3 protein: CASSQGYRVQAYEQYF
V gene: TRBV7-2; D gene: .; J gene: TRBJ2-7; clone size: .; CDR3 DNA: TGTGCCAGCAGCTTTTTCAAAGGACAGCCCTACGAGCAGTACTTC; CDR3 protein: CASSFFKGQPYEQYF
V gene: TRBV7-8; D gene: .; J gene: TRBJ1-2; clone size: .; CDR3 DNA: TGTGCCAGCAGCCTCTTTGGGGAGAACTATGGCTACACCTTC; CDR3 protein: CASSLFGENYGYTF
V gene: TRBV29-1; D gene: .; J gene: TRBJ1-2; clone size: few; CDR3 DNA: TGCAGCGTTGACCGAGGAGGGGTGGACTATGGCTACACCTTC; CDR3 protein: CSVDRGGVDYGYTF
V gene: TRBV14; D gene: .; J gene: TRBJ2-2; clone size: .; CDR3 DNA: TGTGCCAGCAGCCAAGTAAAGAAAGGAGTAAGCACCGGGGAGCTGTTTTTT; CDR3 protein: CASSQVKKGVSTGELFF
V gene: TRBV6-2/TRBV6-3; D gene: .; J gene: TRBJ2-1; clone size: many; CDR3 DNA: TGTGCCAGCAGGGGGGGGGCTCTAAGCGACAATGAGCAGTTCTTC; CDR3 protein: CASRGGALSDNEQFF
V gene: TRBV2; D gene: .; J gene: TRBJ2-7; clone size: few; CDR3 DNA: TGTGCCAGCAGTGCCTTGGGACGGGAGTCCTACGAGCAGTACTTC; CDR3 protein: CASSALGRESYEQYF
V gene: TRBV5-1; D gene: .; J gene: TRBJ2-7; clone size: .; CDR3 DNA: TGCGCCAGCAGATATGGACAGGGAGGGCCCTACGAGCAGTACTTC; CDR3 protein: CASRYGQGGPYEQYF
V gene: TRBV3-1; D gene: TRBD1; J gene: TRBJ1-4; clone size: .; CDR3 DNA: TGTGCCAGCAGCCAGACGACAGGGGGTTATGAAAAACTGTTTTTT; CDR3 protein: CASSQTTGGYEKLFF
V gene: TRBV5-1; D gene: .; J gene: TRBJ2-3; clone size: .; CDR3 DNA: TGCGCCAGCAGGGGGGACATGGATACGCAGTATTTT; CDR3 protein: CASRGDMDTQYF
V gene: TRBV30; D gene: .; J gene: TRBJ2-1; clone size: .; CDR3 DNA: TGTGCCTGGAGTGTCGGGACTCTATACAATGAGCAGTTCTTC; CDR3 protein: CAWSVGTLYNEQFF
V gene: TRBV6-2/TRBV6-3; D gene: TRBD1; J gene: TRBJ2-3; clone size: few; CDR3 DNA: TGTGCCAGCAGTTATCGGGACAGGGGGTCAGATACGCAGTATTTT; CDR3 protein: CASSYRDRGSDTQYF